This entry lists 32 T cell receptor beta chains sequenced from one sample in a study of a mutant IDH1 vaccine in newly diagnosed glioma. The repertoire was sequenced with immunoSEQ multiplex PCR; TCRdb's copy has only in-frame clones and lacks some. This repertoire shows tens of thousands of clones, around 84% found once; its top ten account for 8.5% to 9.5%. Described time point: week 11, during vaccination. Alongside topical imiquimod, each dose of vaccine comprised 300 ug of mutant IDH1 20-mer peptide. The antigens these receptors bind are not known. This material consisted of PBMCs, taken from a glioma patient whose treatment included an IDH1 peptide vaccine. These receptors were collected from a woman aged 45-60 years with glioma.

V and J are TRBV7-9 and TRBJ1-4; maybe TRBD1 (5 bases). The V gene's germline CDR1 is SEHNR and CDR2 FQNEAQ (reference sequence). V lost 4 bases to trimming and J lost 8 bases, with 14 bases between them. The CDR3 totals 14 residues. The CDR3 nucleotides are TGTGCCAGCAGCTCAGATCAGGGCCGGGAAAAACTGTTTTTT. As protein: CASSSDQGREKLFF.

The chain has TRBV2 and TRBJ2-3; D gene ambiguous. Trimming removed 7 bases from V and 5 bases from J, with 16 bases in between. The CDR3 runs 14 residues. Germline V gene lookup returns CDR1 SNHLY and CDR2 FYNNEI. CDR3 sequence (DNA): TGTGCCAGCACCCATCGGAGCCACCGAGATACGCAGTATTTT. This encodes CASTHRSHRDTQYF. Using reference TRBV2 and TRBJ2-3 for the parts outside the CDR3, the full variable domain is EPEVTQTPSHQVTQMGQEVILRCVPISNHLYFYWYRQILGQKVEFLVSFYNNEISEKSEIFDDQFSVERPDGSNFTLKIRSTKLEDSAMYFCASTHRSHRDTQYFGPGTRLTVL.

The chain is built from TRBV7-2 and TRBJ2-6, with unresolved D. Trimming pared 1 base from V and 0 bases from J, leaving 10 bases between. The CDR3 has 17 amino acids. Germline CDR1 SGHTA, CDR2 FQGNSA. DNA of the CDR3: TGTGCCAGCAGCTTAGAGGGCTTAAACTCTGGGGCCAACGTCCTGACTTTC. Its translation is CASSLEGLNSGANVLTF.

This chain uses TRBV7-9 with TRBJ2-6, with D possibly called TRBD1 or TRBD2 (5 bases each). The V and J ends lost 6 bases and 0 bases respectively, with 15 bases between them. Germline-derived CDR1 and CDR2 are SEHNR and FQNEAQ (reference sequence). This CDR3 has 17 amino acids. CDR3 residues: CASRGPFGGSGANVLTF. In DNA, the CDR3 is TGTGCCAGCAGGGGGCCCTTCGGAGGCTCTGGGGCCAACGTCCTGACTTTC.

CDR3 sequence reads: CASSESFWTGRTEAFF. CDR3 bases: TGCGCCAGCAGTGAGTCCTTTTGGACAGGACGGACTGAAGCTTTCTTT. The genes are TRBV10-1 and TRBJ1-1; 7 bases are shared with TRBD1. Germline V gene data show CDR1 as WNHNN and CDR2 as SYGVQD (reference sequence). The CDR3 runs to 16 residues. Germline trimming cut 0 bases from V and 5 bases from J; bases unmatched to any gene: 9.

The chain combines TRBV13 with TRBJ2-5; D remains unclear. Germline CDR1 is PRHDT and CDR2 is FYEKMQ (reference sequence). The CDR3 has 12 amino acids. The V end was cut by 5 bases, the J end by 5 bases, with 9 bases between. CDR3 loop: CASSPRLETQYF. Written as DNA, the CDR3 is TGTGCCAGCAGCCCTAGGTTGGAGACCCAGTACTTC.

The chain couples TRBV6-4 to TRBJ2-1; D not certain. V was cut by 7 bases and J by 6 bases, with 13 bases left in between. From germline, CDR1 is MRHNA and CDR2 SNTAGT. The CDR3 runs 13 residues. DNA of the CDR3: TGTGCCAGCACCGTAGAGGATCTCAATGAGCAGTTCTTC. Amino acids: CASTVEDLNEQFF.

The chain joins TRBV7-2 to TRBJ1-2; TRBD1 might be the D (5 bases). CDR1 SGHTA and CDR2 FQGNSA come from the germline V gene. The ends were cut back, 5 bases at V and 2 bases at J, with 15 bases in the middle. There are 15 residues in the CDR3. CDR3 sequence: CASSLRQWSNYGYTF. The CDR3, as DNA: TGTGCCAGCAGCCTACGACAGTGGTCCAACTATGGCTACACCTTC.

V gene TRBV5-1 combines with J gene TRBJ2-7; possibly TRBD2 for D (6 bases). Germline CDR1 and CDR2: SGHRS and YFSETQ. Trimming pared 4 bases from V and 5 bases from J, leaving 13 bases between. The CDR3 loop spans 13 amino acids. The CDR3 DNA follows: TGCGCCAGCAGCATTTGGACGGGGGACGAGCAGTACTTC. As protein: CASSIWTGDEQYF.

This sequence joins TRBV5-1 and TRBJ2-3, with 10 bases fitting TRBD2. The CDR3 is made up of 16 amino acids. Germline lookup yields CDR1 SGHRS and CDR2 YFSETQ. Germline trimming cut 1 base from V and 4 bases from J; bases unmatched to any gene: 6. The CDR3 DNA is TGCGCCAGCAGCTTGTATGGAACTAGCGGGGCAGATACGCAGTATTTT. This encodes CASSLYGTSGADTQYF.

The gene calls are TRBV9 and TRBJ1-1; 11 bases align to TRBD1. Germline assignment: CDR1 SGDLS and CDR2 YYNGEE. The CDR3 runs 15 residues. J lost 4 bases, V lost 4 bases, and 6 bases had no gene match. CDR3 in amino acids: CASSFTGTGGTEAFF. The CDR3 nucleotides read TGTGCCAGCAGCTTCACCGGGACAGGGGGCACTGAAGCTTTCTTT. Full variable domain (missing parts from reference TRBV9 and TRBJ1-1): DSGVTQTPKHLITATGQRVTLRCSPRSGDLSVYWYQQSLDQGLQFLIQYYNGEERAKGNILERFSAQQFPDLHSELNLSSLELGDSALYFCASSFTGTGGTEAFFGQGTRLTVV.

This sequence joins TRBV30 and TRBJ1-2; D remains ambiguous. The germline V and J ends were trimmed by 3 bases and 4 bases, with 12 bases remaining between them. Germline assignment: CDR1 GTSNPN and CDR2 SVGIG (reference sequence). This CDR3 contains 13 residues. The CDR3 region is CAWSLRRSYGYTF. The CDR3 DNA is TGTGCCTGGAGCCTACGCCGCAGCTATGGCTACACCTTC.

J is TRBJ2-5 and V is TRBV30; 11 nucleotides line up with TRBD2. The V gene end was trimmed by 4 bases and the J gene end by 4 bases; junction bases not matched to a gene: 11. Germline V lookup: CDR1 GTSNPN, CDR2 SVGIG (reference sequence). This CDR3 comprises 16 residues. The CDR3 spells CAWTQRLAGGRETQYF. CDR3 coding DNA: TGTGCCTGGACCCAAAGGCTAGCGGGGGGCAGAGAGACCCAGTACTTC.

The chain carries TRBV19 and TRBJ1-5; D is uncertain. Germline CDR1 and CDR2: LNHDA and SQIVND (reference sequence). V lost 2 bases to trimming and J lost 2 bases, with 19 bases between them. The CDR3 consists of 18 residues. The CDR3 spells CASSISPLFDGGNQPQHF. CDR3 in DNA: TGTGCCAGTAGTATATCGCCCCTCTTCGACGGGGGCAATCAGCCCCAGCATTTT.

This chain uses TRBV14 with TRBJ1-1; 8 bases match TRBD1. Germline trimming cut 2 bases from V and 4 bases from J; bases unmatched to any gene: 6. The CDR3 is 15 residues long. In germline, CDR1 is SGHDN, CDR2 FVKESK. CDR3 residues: CASSQMRTGSTEAFF. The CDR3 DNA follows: TGTGCCAGCAGCCAAATGAGGACAGGGAGCACTGAAGCTTTCTTT.

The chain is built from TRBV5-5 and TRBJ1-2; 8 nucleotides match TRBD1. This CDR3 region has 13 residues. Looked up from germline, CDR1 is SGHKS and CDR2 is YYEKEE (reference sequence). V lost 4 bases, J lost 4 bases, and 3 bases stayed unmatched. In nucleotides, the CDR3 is TGTGCCAGCAGCGCCGGGACAGGCTATGGCTACACCTTC. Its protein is CASSAGTGYGYTF.

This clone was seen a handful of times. The CDR3 DNA reads as TGTGCCAGCAGTTCCTCCCACGGGGGCTACACCTTC. It translates to CASSSSHGGYTF. The chain employs TRBV6-5 and TRBJ1-2; D is unresolved. The CDR3 sequence is 12 residues long. Between the trimmed V and J ends, which lost 4 bases and 8 bases, there was a span of 11 bases. CDR1 is MNHEY and CDR2 is SVGAGI in the germline V gene.

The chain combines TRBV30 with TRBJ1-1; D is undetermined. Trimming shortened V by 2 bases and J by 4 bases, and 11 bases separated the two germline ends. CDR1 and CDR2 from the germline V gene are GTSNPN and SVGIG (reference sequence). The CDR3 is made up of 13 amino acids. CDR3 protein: CAWSPQRLTEAFF. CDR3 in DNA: TGTGCCTGGAGTCCACAGCGGCTCACTGAAGCTTTCTTT.

CDR3 region: CASSRWGGRSNYGYTF. In nucleotides, the CDR3 is TGTGCCAGTTCCCGATGGGGGGGGCGGTCAAACTATGGCTACACCTTC. V usage is TRBV19 and J usage is TRBJ1-2, with TRBD1 as a possible D gene (6 bases). In germline, CDR1 is LNHDA, CDR2 SQIVND (reference sequence). CDR3 length: 16 amino acids. The V end lost 8 bases, the J end lost 2 bases, and 21 bases lay between the germline ends.

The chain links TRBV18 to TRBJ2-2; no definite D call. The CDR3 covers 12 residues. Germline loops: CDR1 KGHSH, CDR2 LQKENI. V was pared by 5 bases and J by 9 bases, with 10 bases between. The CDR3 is CASSNDRRELFF. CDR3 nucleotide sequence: TGTGCCAGCTCAAACGATCGAAGGGAGCTGTTTTTT.

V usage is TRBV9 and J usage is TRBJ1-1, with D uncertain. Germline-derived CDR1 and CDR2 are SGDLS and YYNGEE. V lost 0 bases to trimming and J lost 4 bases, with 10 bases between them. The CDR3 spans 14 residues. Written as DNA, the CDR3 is TGTGCCAGCAGCGTAGCGAAACAGAGCACTGAAGCTTTCTTT. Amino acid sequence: CASSVAKQSTEAFF.

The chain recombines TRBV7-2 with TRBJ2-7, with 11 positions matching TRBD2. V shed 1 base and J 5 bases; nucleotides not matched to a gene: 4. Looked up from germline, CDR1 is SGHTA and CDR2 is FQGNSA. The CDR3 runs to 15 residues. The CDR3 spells CASSLVGLAGDEQYF. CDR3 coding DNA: TGTGCCAGCAGCTTAGTCGGACTAGCGGGTGACGAGCAGTACTTC.

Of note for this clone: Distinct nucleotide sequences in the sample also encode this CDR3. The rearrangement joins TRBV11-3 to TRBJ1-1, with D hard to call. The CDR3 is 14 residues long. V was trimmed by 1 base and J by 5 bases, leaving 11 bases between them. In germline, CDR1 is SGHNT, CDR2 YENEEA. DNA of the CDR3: TGTGCCAGCAGCTTAGTTGGAGGAGGGACTGAAGCTTTCTTT. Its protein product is CASSLVGGGTEAFF.

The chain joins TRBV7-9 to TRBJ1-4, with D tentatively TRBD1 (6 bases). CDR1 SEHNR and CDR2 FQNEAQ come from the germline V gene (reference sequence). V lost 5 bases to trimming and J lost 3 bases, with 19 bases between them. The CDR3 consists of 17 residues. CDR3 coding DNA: TGTGCCAGCAGCCCCCGATTCAGGGGCGTAGCTAATGAAAAACTGTTTTTT. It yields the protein CASSPRFRGVANEKLFF.

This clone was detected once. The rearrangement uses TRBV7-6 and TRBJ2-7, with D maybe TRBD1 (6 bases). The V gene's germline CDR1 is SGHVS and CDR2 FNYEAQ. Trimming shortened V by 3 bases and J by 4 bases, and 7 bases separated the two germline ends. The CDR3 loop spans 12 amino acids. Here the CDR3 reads CASSFTGYEQYF. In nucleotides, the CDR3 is TGTGCCAGCAGCTTCACAGGGTACGAGCAGTACTTC.

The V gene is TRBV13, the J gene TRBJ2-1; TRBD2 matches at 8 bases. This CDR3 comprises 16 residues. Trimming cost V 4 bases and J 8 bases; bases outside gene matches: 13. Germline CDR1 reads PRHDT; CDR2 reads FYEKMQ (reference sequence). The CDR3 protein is CASSSPGRGANDEQFF. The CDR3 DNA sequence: TGTGCCAGCAGCTCCCCAGGGCGGGGGGCCAACGATGAGCAGTTCTTC.

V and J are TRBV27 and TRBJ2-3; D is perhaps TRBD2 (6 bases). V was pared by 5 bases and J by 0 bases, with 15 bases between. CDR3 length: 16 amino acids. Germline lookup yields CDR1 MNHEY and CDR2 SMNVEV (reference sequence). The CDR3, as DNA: TGTGCCAGCAGTCTTAGTAGGGGACTGAGCACAGATACGCAGTATTTT. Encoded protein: CASSLSRGLSTDTQYF.

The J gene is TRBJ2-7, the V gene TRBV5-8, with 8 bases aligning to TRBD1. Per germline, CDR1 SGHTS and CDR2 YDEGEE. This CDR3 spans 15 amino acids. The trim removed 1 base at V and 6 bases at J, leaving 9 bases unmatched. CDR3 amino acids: CASSLSWAGGIEQYF. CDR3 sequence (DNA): TGTGCCAGCAGCTTGTCGTGGGCAGGGGGCATCGAGCAGTACTTC.

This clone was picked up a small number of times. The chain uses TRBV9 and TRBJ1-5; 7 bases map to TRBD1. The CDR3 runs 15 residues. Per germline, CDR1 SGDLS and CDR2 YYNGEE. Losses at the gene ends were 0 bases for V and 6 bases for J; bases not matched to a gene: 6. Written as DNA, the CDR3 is TGTGCCAGCAGCGTAGAAGGCAGACAGGGTCAGCCCCAGCATTTT. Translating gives CASSVEGRQGQPQHF.

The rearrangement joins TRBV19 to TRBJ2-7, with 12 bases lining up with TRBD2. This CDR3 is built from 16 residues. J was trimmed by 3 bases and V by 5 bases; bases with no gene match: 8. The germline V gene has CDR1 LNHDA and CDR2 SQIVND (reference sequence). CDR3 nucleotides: TGTGCCAGTAGTCCTAGACTAGCGGGGGCGATCTACGAGCAGTACTTC. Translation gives CASSPRLAGAIYEQYF.

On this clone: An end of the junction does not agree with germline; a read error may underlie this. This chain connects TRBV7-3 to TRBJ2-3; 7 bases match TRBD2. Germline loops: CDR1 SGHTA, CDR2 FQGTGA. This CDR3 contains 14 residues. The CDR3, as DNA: TGTGCCAGCAGTTTAACCGCGGGGGTAGATACGCAGTATTTT. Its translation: CASSLTAGVDTQYF. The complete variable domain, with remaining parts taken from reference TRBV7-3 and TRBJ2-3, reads GAGVSQTPSNKVTEKGKYVELRCDPISGHTALYWYRQSLGQGPEFLIYFQGTGAADDSGLPNDRFFAVRPEGSVSTLKIQRTERGDSAVYLCASSLTAGVDTQYFGPGTRLTVL.

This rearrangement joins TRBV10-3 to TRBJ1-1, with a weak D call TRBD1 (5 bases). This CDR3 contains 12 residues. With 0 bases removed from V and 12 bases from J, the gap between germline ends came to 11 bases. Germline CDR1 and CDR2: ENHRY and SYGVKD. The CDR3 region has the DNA TGTGCCATCAGTGAGTCGGGGTCAGGGACTTTCTTT. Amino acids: CAISESGSGTFF.